This passage covers 20 T cell receptor beta chains from one sample sequenced in a study of response to subunit inactivated influenza vaccine. TCRdb fed the RT-PCR reads into MiXCR, producing one record per CDR3 protein. The sample contains hundreds of thousands of distinct CDR3 sequences, 15% to 17% of which appear only once. The source was PBMCs from blood, collected 11 to 12 days after vaccination. The source of these receptors is a man aged 50 to 59 who received an inactivated influenza vaccine.

There are a few counts of this clonotype. The chain recombines TRBV7-8 with TRBJ2-1, with 13 bases that match TRBD2. CDR1 and CDR2 (germline): SGHVS, FQNEAQ. The J segment lost 9 bases and the V segment lost 7 bases, leaving 9 bases of the junction unmatched. CDR3 length: 15 amino acids. Here the CDR3 DNA reads TGTGCCAGCACCGGCGGGACTAGCGGGATAGTTGAGCAGTTCTTC. It is translated as CASTGGTSGIVEQFF.

This chain uses TRBV10-3 with TRBJ2-3, with 10 bases matching TRBD2. The length of the CDR3 is 15 residues. The germline V gene has CDR1 ENHRY and CDR2 SYGVKD. The trim removed 6 bases at V and 2 bases at J, leaving 5 bases unmatched. DNA of the CDR3: TGTGCCATCAGGGCCGGGACTAGCGACACAGATACGCAGTATTTT. Its translation is CAIRAGTSDTDTQYF.

V and J are TRBV7-2 and TRBJ2-1; TRBD2 is a possible D gene (6 bases). V dropped 3 bases and J dropped 6 bases, with 15 bases sitting between them. The CDR3 contains 15 residues. From germline, CDR1 is SGHTA and CDR2 FQGNSA. The CDR3 DNA reads as TGTGCCAGCAGCTTCCGAATTGGGGGGATCAATGAGCAGTTCTTC. Its protein product is CASSFRIGGINEQFF.

This clonotype was seen ten or more times. The chain has TRBV7-9 and TRBJ1-6; D unresolved. V was pared by 3 bases and J by 0 bases, with 6 bases between. The germline V gene has CDR1 SEHNR and CDR2 FQNEAQ (reference sequence). The CDR3 totals 15 residues. The CDR3 region has the DNA TGTGCCAGCAGCTTGACAAGCTCCTATAATTCACCCCTCCACTTT. Translating it yields CASSLTSSYNSPLHF.

This clonotype has just a few counts. This chain links TRBV6-1 with TRBJ1-6; 9 bases align to TRBD1. V lost 6 bases, J lost 6 bases, and 12 bases stayed unmatched. Germline values: CDR1 MNHNS, CDR2 SASEGT. CDR3 length equals 17 residues. The CDR3 protein is CASSLYYRGHINSPLHF. For the CDR3, the DNA is TGTGCCAGCAGCCTTTATTACAGGGGGCACATTAATTCACCCCTCCACTTT.

The chain links TRBV6-2 or TRBV6-3 to TRBJ1-6, with unresolved D. The CDR3 contains 14 residues. V was clipped by 0 bases and J by 8 bases, with 8 bases between them. The germline gives CDR1 MNHEY, CDR2 SVGEGT. CDR3 DNA: TGTGCCAGCAGTTACTCCGGGAGGCATTCACCCCTCCACTTT. Translating gives CASSYSGRHSPLHF.

The sample holds a few counts of this clonotype. The chain links TRBV9 to TRBJ2-4; no reliable D call. CDR3 length: 16 amino acids. Germline V gives CDR1 SGDLS, CDR2 YYNGEE. V dropped 1 base and J dropped 0 bases, with 11 bases sitting between them. This chain's CDR3 is CASSVYSGGAKNIQYF. CDR3 DNA: TGTGCCAGCAGCGTATACTCGGGCGGAGCCAAAAACATTCAGTACTTC.

This clonotype has more than one count but fewer than ten. One junction end does not reproduce the germline sequence, and a read error may be involved. This chain uses TRBV4-3 with TRBJ1-1; 7 positions agree with TRBD1. Looked up from germline, CDR1 is LGHNA and CDR2 is YSLEER. This CDR3 has 15 amino acids. This chain's CDR3 is CASSQPGQTNNEAFF. As DNA, the CDR3 is TGCGCCAGCAGCCAACCGGGACAGACGAACAATGAAGCTTTCTTT.

For the CDR3, the DNA is TGTGCCACCCTACTCACGGGTGGTGTTCGCGATACGCAGTATTTT. The encoded protein is CATLLTGGVRDTQYF. The chain is built from TRBV2 and TRBJ2-3; D is uncertain. Trimming removed 10 bases from V and 6 bases from J, with 23 bases in between. CDR3 length: 15 amino acids. In germline, CDR1 is SNHLY, CDR2 FYNNEI.

This chain joins TRBV6-2 or TRBV6-3 and TRBJ2-5; no reliable D call. Trimming pared 7 bases from V and 1 base from J, leaving 22 bases between. This CDR3 spans 17 amino acids. CDR1 and CDR2 (germline): MNHEY, SVGEGT. This CDR3 reads CASTRARTVITQETQYF. The CDR3 coding sequence is TGTGCCAGCACTCGGGCACGGACGGTCATCACCCAAGAGACCCAGTACTTC.

This clonotype was detected a few times. The chain combines TRBV29-1 with TRBJ2-7; possibly TRBD1 for D (6 bases). This CDR3 contains 14 residues. Trimming cost V 1 base and J 1 base, with 11 bases left between them. Germline CDR1 and CDR2: SQVTM and ANQGSEA. The CDR3 spells CSVEGLGQSYEQYF. CDR3 DNA: TGCAGCGTTGAAGGGTTAGGACAGTCCTACGAGCAGTACTTC.

This chain links TRBV5-1 with TRBJ2-1, with a weak D call TRBD1 (6 bases). CDR3 size: 13 residues. Germline-derived CDR1 and CDR2 are SGHRS and YFSETQ. The V and J ends lost 0 bases and 9 bases respectively, with 10 bases between them. This CDR3 reads CASSLDGGLEQFF. The CDR3 bases are TGCGCCAGCAGCTTGGATGGGGGCCTTGAGCAGTTCTTC.

The J gene is TRBJ2-7, the V gene TRBV27; a weak D match, TRBD1 (5 bases). Trimming left V 3 bases short and J 3 bases short, with 15 bases between. The CDR3 is made up of 15 amino acids. Germline V gives CDR1 MNHEY, CDR2 SMNVEV (reference sequence). The CDR3 region is CASSFRGGENYEQYF. The DNA of the CDR3 is TGTGCCAGCAGTTTTAGGGGCGGCGAAAACTACGAGCAGTACTTC.

This clonotype was counted between two and nine times. The CDR3 DNA reads as TGTGCCAGCAGTCCCGGGACGGTTCGGGGGGTCCTGACTTTC. Its protein is CASSPGTVRGVLTF. The rearrangement uses TRBV6-1 and TRBJ2-6, with D possibly matching TRBD2 (6 bases). Germline CDR1 MNHNS, CDR2 SASEGT. The CDR3 contains 14 residues. Trimming took 5 bases from V and 13 from J, leaving 18 bases between them.

The chain is built from TRBV13 and TRBJ1-1; 7 nucleotides line up with TRBD1. V shed 6 bases and J 5 bases; nucleotides not matched to a gene: 12. This CDR3 is built from 15 residues. The germline gives CDR1 PRHDT, CDR2 FYEKMQ (reference sequence). CDR3: CASREEGGAGTEAFF. The CDR3 DNA reads TGTGCCAGCAGGGAGGAAGGGGGCGCGGGAACTGAAGCTTTCTTT.

This clonotype has more than one count but fewer than ten. The rearrangement joins TRBV7-2 to TRBJ2-1, with D possibly being TRBD1 (6 bases). The CDR3 spans 13 residues. Germline CDR1 reads SGHTA; CDR2 reads FQGNSA. V shed 0 bases and J shed 10 bases, with 10 bases lying between them. The CDR3 region has the DNA TGTGCCAGCAGCTTAGCGCAGACAGGAGAGCAGTTCTTC. It specifies CASSLAQTGEQFF.

This clonotype was seen only a few times. V gene TRBV20-1 combines with J gene TRBJ1-1; 9 positions match TRBD1. CDR1 DFQATT and CDR2 SNEGSKA come from the germline V gene (reference sequence). J lost 1 base, V lost 6 bases, and 6 bases had no gene match. CDR3 size: 14 residues. CDR3 in DNA: TGCAGTGCGGAGGACAGGGGCTCGAACACTGAAGCTTTCTTT. As protein: CSAEDRGSNTEAFF.

The V and J genes are TRBV7-8 and TRBJ2-2; D might be TRBD1 (5 bases). In germline, CDR1 is SGHVS, CDR2 FQNEAQ. Trimming removed 7 bases at V and 4 bases at J, with 16 bases between. The CDR3 consists of 15 residues. The CDR3 DNA is TGTGCCAGCAACACGGACAAGAAGCGCACCGGGGAGCTGTTTTTT. Its protein product is CASNTDKKRTGELFF.

The chain couples TRBV18 to TRBJ2-3; a weak D match, TRBD2 (5 bases). This CDR3 has 15 amino acids. V lost 0 bases, J lost 0 bases, and 7 bases lay in between. The germline V gene has CDR1 KGHSH and CDR2 LQKENI. The CDR3 loop reads CASSPPRASTDTQYF. CDR3 DNA: TGTGCCAGCTCACCACCGAGGGCTAGCACAGATACGCAGTATTTT.

The chain employs TRBV2 and TRBJ2-7; unclear D gene. V lost 1 base and J 3 bases, leaving 10 bases between the germline ends. CDR3 length: 14 residues. CDR1 and CDR2 from the germline V gene are SNHLY and FYNNEI. The CDR3 coding sequence is TGTGCCAGCAGTGAAGTTGGCAGATACTACGAGCAGTACTTC. Translated: CASSEVGRYYEQYF.